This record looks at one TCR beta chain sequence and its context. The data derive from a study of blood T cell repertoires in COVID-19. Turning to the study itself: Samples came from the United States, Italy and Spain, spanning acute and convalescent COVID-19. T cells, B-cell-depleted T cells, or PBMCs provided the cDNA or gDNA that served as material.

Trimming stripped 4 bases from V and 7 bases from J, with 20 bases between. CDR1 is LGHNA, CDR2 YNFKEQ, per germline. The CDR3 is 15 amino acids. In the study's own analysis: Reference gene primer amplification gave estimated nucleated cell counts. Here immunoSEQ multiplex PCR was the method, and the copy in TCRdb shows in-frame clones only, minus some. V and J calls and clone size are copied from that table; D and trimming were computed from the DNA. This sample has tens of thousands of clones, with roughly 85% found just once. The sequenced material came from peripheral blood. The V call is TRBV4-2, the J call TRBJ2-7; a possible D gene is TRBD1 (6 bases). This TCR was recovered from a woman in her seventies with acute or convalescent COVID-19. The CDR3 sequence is CASSPLTGDYGEQYF. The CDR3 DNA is TGTGCCAGCAGCCCCCTGACAGGCGATTACGGAGAGCAGTACTTC.